A single count supports the clone carrying this TCR beta chain. This entry is derived from a study of OX40 agonist ivuxolimab in advanced cancers. The germline V gene encodes CDR1 MNHNS and CDR2 SASEGT. Trimming took 6 bases from V and 5 from J, leaving 13 bases between them. This CDR3 is built from 14 residues. Sequenced by immunoSEQ multiplex PCR; TCRdb stores in-frame clones only, minus some. The data show roughly 30,000 clones, around nine tenths seen once. Sequencing used CD4+ or CD8+ T cells sorted from blood, obtained in a trial of the OX40 agonist ivuxolimab. The chain couples TRBV6-1 to TRBJ1-4; D is unresolved. This clonotype was obtained from an adult with an advanced solid tumor such as melanoma, head and neck, liver or kidney cancer. The CDR3 spells CASSPRIHNEKLFF. The CDR3 bases are TGTGCCAGCAGCCCCAGGATACACAATGAAAAACTGTTTTTT.